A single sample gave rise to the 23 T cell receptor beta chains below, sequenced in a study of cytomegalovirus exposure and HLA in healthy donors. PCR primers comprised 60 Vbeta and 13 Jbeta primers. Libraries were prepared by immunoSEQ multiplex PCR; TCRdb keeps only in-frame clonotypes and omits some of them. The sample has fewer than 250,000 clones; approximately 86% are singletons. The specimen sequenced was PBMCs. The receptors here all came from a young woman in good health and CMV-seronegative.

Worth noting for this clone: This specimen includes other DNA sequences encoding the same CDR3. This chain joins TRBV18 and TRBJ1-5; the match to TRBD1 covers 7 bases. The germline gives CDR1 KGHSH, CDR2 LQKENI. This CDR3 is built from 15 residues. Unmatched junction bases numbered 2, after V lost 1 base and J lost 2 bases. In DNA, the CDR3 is TGTGCCAGCTCACCACAGGGGGCTGGCAATCAGCCCCAGCATTTT. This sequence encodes CASSPQGAGNQPQHF.

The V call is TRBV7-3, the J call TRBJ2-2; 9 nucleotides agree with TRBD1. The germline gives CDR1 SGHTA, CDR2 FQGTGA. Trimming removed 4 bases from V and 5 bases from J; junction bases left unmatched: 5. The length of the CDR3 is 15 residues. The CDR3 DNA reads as TGTGCCAGCAGCTCGGGACAGGGCCGGACCGGGGAGCTGTTTTTT. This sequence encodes CASSSGQGRTGELFF.

CDR3 DNA: TGCGCCAGCAGCTCAATGGGGGGTCAAGGAGTTGATGAAAAACTGTTTTTT. Its protein product is CASSSMGGQGVDEKLFF. The V and J genes are TRBV5-1 and TRBJ1-4; TRBD1 might be the D (5 bases). Per germline, CDR1 SGHRS and CDR2 YFSETQ. V was trimmed by 3 bases and J by 6 bases, leaving 21 bases between them. CDR3 size: 17 residues.

CDR3 loop: CASSPGLAGASYEQYF. The CDR3 DNA is TGTGCCAGCAGCCCGGGACTAGCGGGAGCATCTTACGAGCAGTACTTC. This sequence joins TRBV13 and TRBJ2-7, with TRBD2 matching over 14 bases. Germline CDR1 reads PRHDT; CDR2 reads FYEKMQ (reference sequence). The V and J ends lost 5 bases and 4 bases, in that order; junction bases with no gene match: 7. The CDR3 is 16 amino acids. Supplemented by reference TRBV13 and TRBJ2-7, the full variable domain reads AAGVIQSPRHLIKEKRETATLKCYPIPRHDTVYWYQQGPGQDPQFLISFYEKMQSDKGSIPDRFSAQQFSDYHSELNMSSLELGDSALYFCASSPGLAGASYEQYFGPGTRLTVT.

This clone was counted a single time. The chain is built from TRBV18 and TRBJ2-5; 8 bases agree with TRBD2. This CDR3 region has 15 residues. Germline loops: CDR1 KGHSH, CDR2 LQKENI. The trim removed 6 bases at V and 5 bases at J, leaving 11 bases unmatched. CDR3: CASSVRAGAVETQYF. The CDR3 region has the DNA TGTGCCAGCTCGGTACGAGCGGGAGCGGTCGAGACCCAGTACTTC.

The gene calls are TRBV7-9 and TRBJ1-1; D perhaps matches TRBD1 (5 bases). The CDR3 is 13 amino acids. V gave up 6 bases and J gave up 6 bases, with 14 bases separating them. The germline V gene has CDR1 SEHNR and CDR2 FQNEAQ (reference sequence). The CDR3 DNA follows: TGTGCCAGCAGGGGGGGGACGGCGGCTGAAGCTTTCTTT. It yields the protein CASRGGTAAEAFF.

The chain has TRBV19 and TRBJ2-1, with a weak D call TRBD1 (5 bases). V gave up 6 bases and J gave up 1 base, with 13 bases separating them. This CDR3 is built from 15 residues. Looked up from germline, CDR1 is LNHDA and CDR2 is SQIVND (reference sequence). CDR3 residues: CASSTDSMSYNEQFF. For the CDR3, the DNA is TGTGCCAGTAGCACCGACAGTATGTCCTACAATGAGCAGTTCTTC.

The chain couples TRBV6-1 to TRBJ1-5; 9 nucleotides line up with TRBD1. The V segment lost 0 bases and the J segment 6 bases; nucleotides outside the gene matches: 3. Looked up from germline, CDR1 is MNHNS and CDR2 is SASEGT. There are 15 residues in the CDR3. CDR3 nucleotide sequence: TGTGCCAGCAGTGAAGCTTTGACAGGGGGTCAGCCCCAGCATTTT. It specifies CASSEALTGGQPQHF.

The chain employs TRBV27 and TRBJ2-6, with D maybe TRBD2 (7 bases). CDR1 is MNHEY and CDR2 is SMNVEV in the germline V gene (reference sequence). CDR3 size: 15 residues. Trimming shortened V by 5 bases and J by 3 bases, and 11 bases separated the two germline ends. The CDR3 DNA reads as TGTGCCAGCAGTCCCGGGGGGCTTGGGGCCAACGTCCTGACTTTC. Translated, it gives CASSPGGLGANVLTF.

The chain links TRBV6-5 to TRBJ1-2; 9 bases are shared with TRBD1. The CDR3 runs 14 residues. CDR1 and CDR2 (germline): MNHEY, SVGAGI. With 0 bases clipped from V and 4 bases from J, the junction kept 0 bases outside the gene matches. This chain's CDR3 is CASSYSTGGYGYTF. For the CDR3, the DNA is TGTGCCAGCAGTTACTCGACAGGGGGCTATGGCTACACCTTC.

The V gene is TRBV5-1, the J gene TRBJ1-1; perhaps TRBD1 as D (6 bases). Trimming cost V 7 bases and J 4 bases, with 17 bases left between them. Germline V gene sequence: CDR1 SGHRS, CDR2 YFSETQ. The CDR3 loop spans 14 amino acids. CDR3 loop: CASGLTGTTTEAFF. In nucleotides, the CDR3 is TGCGCCAGCGGTCTAACAGGGACCACCACTGAAGCTTTCTTT. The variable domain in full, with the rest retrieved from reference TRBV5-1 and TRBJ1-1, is KAGVTQTPRYLIKTRGQQVTLSCSPISGHRSVSWYQQTPGQGLQFLFEYFSETQRNKGNFPGRFSGRQFSNSRSEMNVSTLELGDSALYLCASGLTGTTTEAFFGQGTRLTVV.

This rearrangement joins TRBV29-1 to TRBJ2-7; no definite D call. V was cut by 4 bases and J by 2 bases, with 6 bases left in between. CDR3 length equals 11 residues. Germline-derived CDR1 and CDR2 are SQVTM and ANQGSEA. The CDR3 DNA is TGCAGCGTTGTGGCTGCCTACGAGCAGTACTTC. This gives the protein CSVVAAYEQYF.

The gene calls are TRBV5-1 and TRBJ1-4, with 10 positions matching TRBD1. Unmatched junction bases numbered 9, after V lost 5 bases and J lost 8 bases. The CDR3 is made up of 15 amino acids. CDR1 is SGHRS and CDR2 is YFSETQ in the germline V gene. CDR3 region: CASRETGGREEKLFF. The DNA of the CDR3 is TGCGCCAGCAGGGAGACAGGGGGCAGGGAGGAAAAACTGTTTTTT.

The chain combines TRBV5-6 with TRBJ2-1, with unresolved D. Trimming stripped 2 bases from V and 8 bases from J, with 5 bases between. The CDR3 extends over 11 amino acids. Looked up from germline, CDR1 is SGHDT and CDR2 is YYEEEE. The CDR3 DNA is TGTGCCAGCAGCTTACGGGATGAGCAGTTCTTC. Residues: CASSLRDEQFF.

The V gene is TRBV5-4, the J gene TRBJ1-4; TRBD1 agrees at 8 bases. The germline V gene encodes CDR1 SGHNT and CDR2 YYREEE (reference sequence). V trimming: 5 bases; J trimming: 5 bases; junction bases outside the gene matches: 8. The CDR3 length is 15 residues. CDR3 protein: CASSTGQGLNEKLFF. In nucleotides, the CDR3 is TGTGCCAGCAGTACCGGACAGGGCCTAAATGAAAAACTGTTTTTT.

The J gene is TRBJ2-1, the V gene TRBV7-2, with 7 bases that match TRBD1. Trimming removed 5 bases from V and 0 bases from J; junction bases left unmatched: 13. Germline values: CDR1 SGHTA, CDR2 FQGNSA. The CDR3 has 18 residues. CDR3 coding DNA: TGTGCCAGCAGCATAGAACAGGGGCCCATTCCCTCCTACAATGAGCAGTTCTTC. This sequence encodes CASSIEQGPIPSYNEQFF.

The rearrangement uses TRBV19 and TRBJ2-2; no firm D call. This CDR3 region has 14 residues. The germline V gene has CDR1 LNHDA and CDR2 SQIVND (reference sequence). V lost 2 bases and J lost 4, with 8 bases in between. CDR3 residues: CASSIIGGTGELFF. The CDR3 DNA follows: TGTGCCAGTAGTATAATCGGCGGCACCGGGGAGCTGTTTTTT. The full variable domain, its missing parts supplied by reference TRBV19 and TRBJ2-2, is DGGITQSPKYLFRKEGQNVTLSCEQNLNHDAMYWYRQDPGQGLRLIYYSQIVNDFQKGDIAEGYSVSREKKESFPLTVTSAQKNPTAFYLCASSIIGGTGELFFGEGSRLTVL.

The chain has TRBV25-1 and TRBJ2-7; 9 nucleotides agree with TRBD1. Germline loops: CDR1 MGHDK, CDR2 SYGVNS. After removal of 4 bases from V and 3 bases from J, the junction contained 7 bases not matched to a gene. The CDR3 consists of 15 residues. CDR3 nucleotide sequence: TGTGCCAGCAGTGGGAATGACAGGGGGGTCTACGAGCAGTACTTC. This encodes CASSGNDRGVYEQYF.

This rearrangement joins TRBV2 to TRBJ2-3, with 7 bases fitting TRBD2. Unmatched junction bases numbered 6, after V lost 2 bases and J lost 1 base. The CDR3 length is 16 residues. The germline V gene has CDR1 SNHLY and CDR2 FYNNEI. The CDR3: CASSERVAGGTDTQYF. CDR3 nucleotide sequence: TGTGCCAGCAGTGAAAGGGTAGCGGGTGGCACAGATACGCAGTATTTT. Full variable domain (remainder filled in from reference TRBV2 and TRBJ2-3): EPEVTQTPSHQVTQMGQEVILRCVPISNHLYFYWYRQILGQKVEFLVSFYNNEISEKSEIFDDQFSVERPDGSNFTLKIRSTKLEDSAMYFCASSERVAGGTDTQYFGPGTRLTVL.

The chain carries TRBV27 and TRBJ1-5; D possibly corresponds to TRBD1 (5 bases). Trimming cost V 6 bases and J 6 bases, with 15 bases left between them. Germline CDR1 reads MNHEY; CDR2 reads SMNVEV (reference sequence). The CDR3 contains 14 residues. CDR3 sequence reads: CASSFGGGSQPQHF. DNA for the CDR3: TGTGCCAGCAGCTTTGGGGGGGGGAGTCAGCCCCAGCATTTT.

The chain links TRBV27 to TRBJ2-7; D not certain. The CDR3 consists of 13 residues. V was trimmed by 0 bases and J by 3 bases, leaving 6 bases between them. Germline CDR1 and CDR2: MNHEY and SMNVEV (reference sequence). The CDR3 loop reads CASSLSQYYEQYF. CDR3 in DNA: TGTGCCAGCAGTTTATCCCAGTACTACGAGCAGTACTTC.

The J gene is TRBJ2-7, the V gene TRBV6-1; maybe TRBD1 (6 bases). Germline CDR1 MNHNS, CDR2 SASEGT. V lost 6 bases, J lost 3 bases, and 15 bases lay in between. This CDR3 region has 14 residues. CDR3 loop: CASSRQVIDYEQYF. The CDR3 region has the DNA TGTGCCAGCAGCCGACAGGTTATTGACTACGAGCAGTACTTC.

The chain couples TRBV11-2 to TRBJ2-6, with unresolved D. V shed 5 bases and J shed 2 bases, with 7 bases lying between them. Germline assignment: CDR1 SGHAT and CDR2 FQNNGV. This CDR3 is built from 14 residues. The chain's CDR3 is CASSPSPGANVLTF. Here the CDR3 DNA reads TGTGCCAGCAGCCCCTCCCCTGGGGCCAACGTCCTGACTTTC. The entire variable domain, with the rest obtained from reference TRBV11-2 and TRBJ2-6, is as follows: EAGVAQSPRYKIIEKRQSVAFWCNPISGHATLYWYQQILGQGPKLLIQFQNNGVVDDSQLPKDRFSAERLKGVDSTLKIQPAKLEDSAVYLCASSPSPGANVLTFGAGSRLTVL.